Listed below are T cell receptor beta chains from one sample, sequenced in a study of follicular helper T cells after annual influenza vaccination. Produced via immunoSEQ multiplex PCR; TCRdb's table is partial and in-frame only. The sample carries about 11,000 clones, roughly 86% recorded once. The specimen was CXCR5- memory CD4+ T cells sorted from blood, collected on the day of influenza vaccination. Receptors originate from an adult who received the influenza vaccine. Both conserved end residues are part of each CDR3. Clone size is not always given. Where it is, it says once, few, many or a class for expanded clones.

few	TRBV6-6	TRBJ2-7	CASSHGPSYEQYF
-	TRBV19	TRBJ1-6	CASSPGLNSPLHF
-	TRBV28	TRBJ2-3	CASSLTGLDFTDTQYF
once	TRBV7-2	TRBJ1-4	CASSPRTGTGFEKLFF
-	TRBV6-5	TRBJ1-1	CASSYMGDAAFF
-	TRBV7-3	TRBJ2-2	CASSSGAGTGELFF
-	TRBV11-1	TRBJ2-2	CASSLRWASTGELFF
-	TRBV7-2	TRBJ2-4	CASSLIQNIQYF
-	TRBV21-1	TRBJ1-5	CASRESWVGQPQHF
once	TRBV29-1	TRBJ2-1	CSVEGYRGYNEQFF
-	TRBV6-1	TRBJ2-1	CASSPAEAYNEQFF
-	TRBV5-4	TRBJ1-2	CASSFGGAYGYTF
-	TRBV9	TRBJ1-6	CASSPTGTVVSPLHF
-	TRBV4-2	TRBJ1-4	CASSQAEGAQNEKLFF
-	TRBV6-5	TRBJ2-3	CASSYQVSSTDTQYF
-	TRBV5-4	TRBJ2-5	CASSFSGRLETQYF
-	TRBV6-5	TRBJ2-1	CASSHVLATYNEQFF
once	TRBV7-2	TRBJ1-4	CASSLNEKLFF
-	TRBV6-1	TRBJ2-1	CASSEDLTSHEQFF
once	TRBV10-3	TRBJ2-7	CAIRGTLEDEQYF
-	TRBV6-5	TRBJ2-5	CASSYSRRETQYF
-	TRBV9	TRBJ2-2	CASSVFRTYNTGELFF